The source of this TCR beta chain is a study of blood T cell repertoires in COVID-19. TCRdb's copy holds only in-frame clones and misses some; the assay was immunoSEQ multiplex PCR. This table has 45,000 to 50,000 clones, 83% appearing once. This clone was detected once. With V trimmed by 5 bases and J by 8 bases, 8 bases remained unmatched. CDR3 length equals 16 residues. Germline lookup yields CDR1 MDHEN and CDR2 SYDVKM. The specimen was peripheral blood. The gene calls are TRBV28 and TRBJ1-6; TRBD1 matches 11 bases. The TCR was taken from a man older than 75 in a cohort sampled during active COVID-19. The CDR3 DNA reads TGTGCCAGCAGTGAGATCCGGGGACAGGGGGATTCACCCCTCCACTTT. This sequence encodes CASSEIRGQGDSPLHF.